Shown below are 31 T cell receptor beta chains from a single sample sequenced in a study of blood T cell repertoires in COVID-19. Produced via immunoSEQ multiplex PCR; TCRdb's table is partial and in-frame only. The sample lists under 250,000 clones, around nine tenths seen once, with under 1.5% in the top ten. Sequenced material: peripheral blood. The receptors here all came from an elderly man with acute or convalescent COVID-19.

This clone occurred once. The chain joins TRBV3-1 (or the pseudogene TRBV3-2) to TRBJ1-2; 10 bases map to TRBD1. The V and J ends lost 3 bases and 8 bases, in that order; junction bases with no gene match: 6. This CDR3 is 14 amino acids long. Germline CDR1 is LGHDT and CDR2 is YNNKEL (reference sequence). In nucleotides, the CDR3 is TGTGCCAGCAGCCACGGGACAGGGGACGGAGGCTACACCTTC. This encodes CASSHGTGDGGYTF.

The chain recombines TRBV28 with TRBJ1-2; 9 bases map to TRBD1. CDR1 is MDHEN, CDR2 SYDVKM, per germline. V shed 5 bases and J 4 bases; nucleotides not matched to a gene: 8. The CDR3 runs to 15 residues. Written as DNA, the CDR3 is TGTGCCAGCAGTGCCACAGGGGGCGCAGGCTATGGCTACACCTTC. The encoded protein is CASSATGGAGYGYTF.

The chain employs TRBV7-3 and TRBJ1-2; TRBD1 matches 8 bases. The CDR3 is made up of 14 amino acids. The J segment lost 8 bases and the V segment lost 2 bases, leaving 7 bases of the junction unmatched. Germline values: CDR1 SGHTA, CDR2 FQGTGA. The CDR3 is CASSLDWTGSGYTF. The DNA of the CDR3 is TGTGCCAGCAGCTTAGATTGGACAGGGTCCGGCTACACCTTC. The whole variable domain, remainder taken from reference TRBV7-3 and TRBJ1-2, is GAGVSQTPSNKVTEKGKYVELRCDPISGHTALYWYRQSLGQGPEFLIYFQGTGAADDSGLPNDRFFAVRPEGSVSTLKIQRTERGDSAVYLCASSLDWTGSGYTFGSGTRLTVV.

This rearrangement joins TRBV7-9 to TRBJ2-5; the match to TRBD2 covers 11 bases. The V gene's germline CDR1 is SEHNR and CDR2 FQNEAQ (reference sequence). Germline trimming cut 5 bases from V and 3 bases from J; bases unmatched to any gene: 11. The CDR3 totals 17 residues. This chain's CDR3 is CASSRLTSGDFKETQYF. For the CDR3, the DNA is TGTGCCAGCAGCCGATTGACTAGCGGGGACTTTAAAGAGACCCAGTACTTC.

CDR3 in amino acids: CASSFPRTDNTGELFF. CDR3 bases: TGTGCCAGCAGCTTTCCGCGGACAGATAACACCGGGGAGCTGTTTTTT. This rearrangement joins TRBV9 to TRBJ2-2; tentative D call: TRBD1 (6 bases). Germline V gives CDR1 SGDLS, CDR2 YYNGEE. V shed 4 bases and J shed 2 bases, with 15 bases lying between them. There are 16 residues in the CDR3.

The chain combines TRBV2 with TRBJ2-3, with 9 positions matching TRBD1. In germline, CDR1 is SNHLY, CDR2 FYNNEI. The CDR3 has 15 residues. V dropped 5 bases and J dropped 4; count of bases not matched to a gene: 7. The DNA of the CDR3 is TGTGCCAGCAGTTCAGACAGGGGGGTTGCAGATACGCAGTATTTT. Its protein is CASSSDRGVADTQYF.

The V and J genes are TRBV9 and TRBJ2-2; a possible D gene is TRBD1 (6 bases). V lost 0 bases to trimming and J lost 4 bases, with 13 bases between them. Germline loops: CDR1 SGDLS, CDR2 YYNGEE. The CDR3 covers 16 residues. The CDR3 loop is CASSVGAGVATGELFF. CDR3 in DNA: TGTGCCAGCAGCGTAGGGGCAGGGGTGGCCACCGGGGAGCTGTTTTTT.

The chain has TRBV19 and TRBJ2-2; D is uncertain. There are 14 residues in the CDR3. V gave up 3 bases and J gave up 2 bases, with 7 bases separating them. Looked up from germline, CDR1 is LNHDA and CDR2 is SQIVND (reference sequence). CDR3: CASSIFVNTGELFF. DNA for the CDR3: TGTGCCAGTAGTATCTTCGTAAACACCGGGGAGCTGTTTTTT.

This clone was detected only once. The chain joins TRBV10-3 to TRBJ1-2, with D possibly matching TRBD1 (6 bases). The CDR3 contains 13 residues. CDR1 is ENHRY, CDR2 SYGVKD, per germline. V gave up 3 bases and J gave up 4 bases, with 9 bases separating them. The CDR3 DNA reads TGTGCCATCAGTGAAGGGGGAACCTATGGCTACACCTTC. It is translated as CAISEGGTYGYTF.

This rearrangement joins TRBV7-3 to TRBJ2-2; 7 nucleotides agree with TRBD1. The V and J ends lost 2 bases and 4 bases, in that order; junction bases with no gene match: 4. The CDR3 runs 15 residues. Germline CDR1 and CDR2: SGHTA and FQGTGA. The CDR3 nucleotides read TGTGCCAGCAGCTTAGACAGGGTAGCCACCGGGGAGCTGTTTTTT. This codes for CASSLDRVATGELFF.

This clone was found once. The gene calls are TRBV28 and TRBJ2-2; D remains unclear. This CDR3 has 15 amino acids. Trimming stripped 10 bases from V and 2 bases from J, with 17 bases between. CDR1 is MDHEN, CDR2 SYDVKM, per germline. CDR3 sequence: CATSQSFRNTGELFF. CDR3 bases: TGTGCCACCTCTCAAAGCTTCCGAAACACCGGGGAGCTGTTTTTT.

The chain couples TRBV14 to TRBJ1-2, with 10 bases lining up with TRBD1. Per germline, CDR1 SGHDN and CDR2 FVKESK. After removal of 3 bases from V and 6 bases from J, the junction contained 10 bases not matched to a gene. CDR3 length: 16 residues. The CDR3 nucleotides read TGTGCCAGCAGCCAGGGCCCCGGGACAGGGGTACATGGCTACACCTTC. Encoded protein: CASSQGPGTGVHGYTF.

The V gene is TRBV28, the J gene TRBJ2-1, with TRBD2 matching 9 bases. The CDR3 spans 14 residues. J was trimmed by 7 bases and V by 7 bases; bases with no gene match: 8. CDR1 is MDHEN and CDR2 is SYDVKM in the germline V gene. CDR3 nucleotides: TGTGCCAGCATGGTTAGCGGGAGAGGGAATGAGCAGTTCTTC. This translates into CASMVSGRGNEQFF. Full variable domain (remainder filled in from reference TRBV28 and TRBJ2-1): DVKVTQSSRYLVKRTGEKVFLECVQDMDHENMFWYRQDPGLGLRLIYFSYDVKMKEKGDIPEGYSVSREKKERFSLILESASTNQTSMYLCASMVSGRGNEQFFGPGTRLTVL.

The chain has TRBV28 and TRBJ1-2; D unclear. The CDR3 consists of 13 residues. Germline-derived CDR1 and CDR2 are MDHEN and SYDVKM. V was pared by 8 bases and J by 2 bases, with 12 bases between. The CDR3 DNA follows: TGTGCCAGCGGGCAGGACTGGAACTATGGCTACACCTTC. Protein product: CASGQDWNYGYTF.

In this sample, this clone turned up once. This sequence joins TRBV28 and TRBJ2-1, with 13 bases identical to TRBD2. Germline CDR1 reads MDHEN; CDR2 reads SYDVKM. With V trimmed by 6 bases and J by 6 bases, 8 bases remained unmatched. This CDR3 region has 16 residues. Here the CDR3 DNA reads TGTGCCAGCAGCTCGACTAGCGGGAGGCGGGGCAATGAGCAGTTCTTC. This encodes CASSSTSGRRGNEQFF. The variable domain in full, completed from reference TRBV28 and TRBJ2-1, reads DVKVTQSSRYLVKRTGEKVFLECVQDMDHENMFWYRQDPGLGLRLIYFSYDVKMKEKGDIPEGYSVSREKKERFSLILESASTNQTSMYLCASSSTSGRRGNEQFFGPGTRLTVL.

This clone came up a few times. The chain carries TRBV5-1 and TRBJ1-4, with D maybe TRBD1 (6 bases). The germline V gene has CDR1 SGHRS and CDR2 YFSETQ. The V end was cut by 0 bases, the J end by 7 bases, with 13 bases between. This CDR3 has 15 amino acids. The CDR3 loop is CASSLDAGAAEKLFF. The DNA for the CDR3 is TGCGCCAGCAGCTTGGATGCGGGGGCCGCTGAAAAACTGTTTTTT.

V and J are TRBV3-1 (or the pseudogene TRBV3-2) and TRBJ2-5; TRBD1 is a possible D gene (6 bases). CDR3 length: 14 amino acids. V lost 8 bases to trimming and J lost 1 base, with 14 bases between them. From germline, CDR1 is LGHDT and CDR2 YNNKEL (reference sequence). As DNA, the CDR3 is TGTGCCAGCGTCAAACAGGGCGGCCAAGAGACCCAGTACTTC. Its translation is CASVKQGGQETQYF.

This chain connects TRBV19 to TRBJ2-2, with 10 bases fitting TRBD2. V was clipped by 3 bases and J by 7 bases; unmatched bases: 8. CDR1 is LNHDA and CDR2 is SQIVND in the germline V gene (reference sequence). The CDR3 has 16 amino acids. As DNA, the CDR3 is TGTGCCAGTAGTATCCGAGCGGGAGGGCCGATCGGGGAGCTGTTTTTT. Protein product: CASSIRAGGPIGELFF.

The chain links TRBV3-1 (or the pseudogene TRBV3-2) to TRBJ1-5, with TRBD1 matching 7 bases. V was pared by 3 bases and J by 6 bases, with 8 bases of the junction left unmatched. Germline loops: CDR1 LGHDT, CDR2 YNNKEL (reference sequence). This CDR3 is built from 15 residues. Here the CDR3 DNA reads TGTGCCAGCAGCCATGGCAGGGGGGTGGGTCAGCCCCAGCATTTT. It is translated as CASSHGRGVGQPQHF.

In its sample, this clone was seen once. This chain connects TRBV6-2 or TRBV6-3 to TRBJ1-1; possibly TRBD1 for D (6 bases). Germline loops: CDR1 MNHEY, CDR2 SVGEGT. V shed 4 bases and J shed 1 base, with 16 bases lying between them. The CDR3 runs 16 residues. The CDR3 DNA reads as TGTGCCAGCAGTTTGACTGGGGGCGGCGGGAACACTGAAGCTTTCTTT. It translates to CASSLTGGGGNTEAFF.

The chain has TRBV7-2 and TRBJ2-2, with D tentatively TRBD2 (6 bases). Germline CDR1 reads SGHTA; CDR2 reads FQGNSA. V shed 4 bases and J shed 4 bases, with 10 bases lying between them. The length of the CDR3 is 14 residues. CDR3 loop: CASSSDYVTGELFF. CDR3 coding DNA: TGTGCCAGCAGCTCGGACTATGTCACCGGGGAGCTGTTTTTT.

This clone was counted once. The gene calls are TRBV4-2 and TRBJ2-7; no clear D. The germline V gene encodes CDR1 LGHNA and CDR2 YNFKEQ. Trimming took off 0 bases at V and 2 bases at J, with 11 bases between the two ends. This CDR3 has 15 amino acids. The CDR3 here is CASSQDFVDTYEQYF. The CDR3 nucleotides read TGTGCCAGCAGCCAAGATTTTGTCGACACCTACGAGCAGTACTTC.

V gene TRBV18 combines with J gene TRBJ1-2; TRBD1 matches 7 bases. V trimming: 0 bases; J trimming: 2 bases; junction bases outside the gene matches: 3. The CDR3 runs 15 residues. In germline, CDR1 is KGHSH, CDR2 LQKENI. The CDR3 bases are TGTGCCAGCTCACCACCGGACAGGAGCAACTATGGCTACACCTTC. Translation gives CASSPPDRSNYGYTF. The entire variable domain, with the rest obtained from reference TRBV18 and TRBJ1-2, is as follows: NAGVMQNPRHLVRRRGQEARLRCSPMKGHSHVYWYRQLPEEGLKFMVYLQKENIIDESGMPKERFSAEFPKEGPSILRIQQVVRGDSAAYFCASSPPDRSNYGYTFGSGTRLTVV.

The V call is TRBV5-1, the J call TRBJ2-2; D is unclear. CDR1 and CDR2 from the germline V gene are SGHRS and YFSETQ. V was trimmed by 4 bases and J by 0 bases, leaving 10 bases between them. The CDR3 loop spans 15 amino acids. CDR3: CASSRVATNTGELFF. CDR3 DNA sequence: TGCGCCAGCAGCAGAGTCGCTACGAACACCGGGGAGCTGTTTTTT. Together with reference TRBV5-1 and TRBJ2-2, the CDR3 gives the full variable domain: KAGVTQTPRYLIKTRGQQVTLSCSPISGHRSVSWYQQTPGQGLQFLFEYFSETQRNKGNFPGRFSGRQFSNSRSEMNVSTLELGDSALYLCASSRVATNTGELFFGEGSRLTVL.

V is TRBV6-6 and J is TRBJ1-5; no clear D. Germline assignment: CDR1 MNHNY and CDR2 SVGAGI (reference sequence). The CDR3 length is 15 residues. V was trimmed by 5 bases and J by 0 bases, leaving 11 bases between them. Here the CDR3 DNA reads TGTGCCAGCAGTACGCCAGGTGTTAGCAATCAGCCCCAGCATTTT. Translation: CASSTPGVSNQPQHF.

This clone appeared once. V is TRBV7-9 and J is TRBJ1-2, with no clear D. This CDR3 spans 11 amino acids. Germline V gene data show CDR1 as SEHNR and CDR2 as FQNEAQ (reference sequence). The CDR3 sequence is CVMEENYGYTF. CDR3 bases: TGTGTAATGGAGGAAAACTATGGCTACACCTTC.

The chain links TRBV6-5 to TRBJ2-4; 7 bases align to TRBD1. CDR1 and CDR2 (germline): MNHEY, SVGAGI. This CDR3 has 14 residues. Trimming at V came to 7 bases and at J to 8 bases, leaving 11 bases not matched to a gene. The CDR3 spells CASTDSTGLDIQYF. The CDR3 DNA reads TGTGCCAGCACCGACTCGACAGGGTTGGACATTCAGTACTTC.

There are a few counts of this clone. This chain uses TRBV6-6 with TRBJ2-7, with 13 bases matching TRBD2. V lost 6 bases, J lost 4 bases, and 0 bases stayed unmatched. Germline assignment: CDR1 MNHNY and CDR2 SVGAGI (reference sequence). The CDR3 length is 13 residues. The CDR3 DNA is TGTGCCAGCAGGGGACTAGCGGGGTACGAGCAGTACTTC. It encodes CASRGLAGYEQYF.

The chain uses TRBV7-9 and TRBJ2-1; a possible D gene is TRBD1 (6 bases). CDR1 is SEHNR and CDR2 is FQNEAQ in the germline V gene (reference sequence). Trimming took 6 bases from V and 2 from J, leaving 17 bases between them. The CDR3 is 16 residues long. The CDR3 coding sequence is TGTGCCAGCAGATTCCAATCCGGGACACCCTACAATGAGCAGTTCTTC. Amino acid sequence: CASRFQSGTPYNEQFF.

This clone was picked up a small number of times. The chain couples TRBV7-8 to TRBJ1-4, with 8 bases fitting TRBD1. The germline V gene has CDR1 SGHVS and CDR2 FQNEAQ. The CDR3 extends over 15 amino acids. The ends lost 4 bases at V and 6 bases at J; junction bases unmatched: 7. CDR3 residues: CASSSMTGVDEKLFF. CDR3 DNA sequence: TGTGCCAGCAGCTCGATGACAGGGGTGGATGAAAAACTGTTTTTT.

The chain has TRBV7-6 and TRBJ2-2; the match to TRBD2 covers 11 bases. This CDR3 spans 16 amino acids. Germline V gene lookup returns CDR1 SGHVS and CDR2 FNYEAQ. The J segment lost 1 base and the V segment lost 7 bases, leaving 5 bases of the junction unmatched. CDR3 DNA: TGTGCCAGCACTGTAGCGGGGGGGCAGAACACCGGGGAGCTGTTTTTT. Translated, it gives CASTVAGGQNTGELFF.